These T cell receptor beta chains were read from a single sample in a study of shared clonotypes between healthy human individuals. Here immunoSEQ multiplex PCR was the method, and the copy in TCRdb shows in-frame clones only, minus some. The sample has around 200,000 clones, 65% to 80% seen once; the top ten hold less than 11%. Sample: memory CD4+ T cells sorted from blood. The receptors here all came from a young man in good health. Both conserved end residues are part of each CDR3. Fields, in order: D gene, J gene, clone size, V gene, CDR3 DNA, CDR3 protein. A D gene is named only where the DNA matches it firmly. Some rows mark clone size as missing; the rest say once, few, many or name a class of expanded clone.

NA	TRBJ1-5	NA	TRBV28	TGTGCCAGCAGTCGTTGGTCCGGCAATCAGCCCCAGCATTTT	CASSRWSGNQPQHF
NA	TRBJ2-2	NA	TRBV19	TGTGCCAGTACCCCACGTCGGGATTTCCGGGAGCTGTTTTTT	CASTPRRDFRELFF
TRBD2	TRBJ2-7	NA	TRBV7-8	TGTGCCAGCAGCCTTAGGAGGACTAGCGGGAGGCTCTACGAGCAGTACTTC	CASSLRRTSGRLYEQYF
NA	TRBJ2-3	NA	TRBV15	TGTGCCACCAGCAGAGATTTTGGGGGTACAGATACGCAGTATTTT	CATSRDFGGTDTQYF
TRBD1	TRBJ2-1	NA	TRBV5-6	TGTGCCAGCAGCTTGAGACAGGGTAAACATGAGCAGTTCTTC	CASSLRQGKHEQFF
TRBD2	TRBJ2-2	NA	TRBV5-1	TGCGCCAGCACGGTAGGACTAGTATTCACCGGGGAGCTGTTTTTT	CASTVGLVFTGELFF
TRBD2	TRBJ2-7	NA	TRBV10-2	TGCGCCAGCAGTGAGTTCGGCAGCGGGGTAATCTACGAGCAGTACTTC	CASSEFGSGVIYEQYF
NA	TRBJ2-7	NA	TRBV19	TGTGCCAGTAGTATAGTTCTGGGGGCCTACGAGCAGTACTTC	CASSIVLGAYEQYF
TRBD2	TRBJ2-3	many	TRBV5-1	TGCGCCAGCAGCCCAAGCGGGACGAGGGCAGATACGCAGTATTTT	CASSPSGTRADTQYF
TRBD2	TRBJ2-1	NA	TRBV7-8	TGTGCCAGCAGCGCACGGGGTCAACGGGACAGGCGGCTAGCGGGGGCCTACAATGAGCAGTTCTTC	CASSARGQRDRRLAGAYNEQFF
TRBD2	TRBJ2-3	NA	TRBV6-5	TGTGCCAGCAGGGTAGCGGGGCTCACAGATACGCAGTATTTT	CASRVAGLTDTQYF
NA	TRBJ2-7	NA	TRBV7-8	TGTGCCAGCAGCACCAGACAGGAAAGGGAGCAGTACTTC	CASSTRQEREQYF
NA	TRBJ1-4	NA	TRBV18	TGTGCCAGCTCACCGAAGGGTAATGAAAAACTGTTTTTT	CASSPKGNEKLFF
TRBD1	TRBJ1-3	NA	TRBV5-5	TGTGCCAGCACTCAGGGGGTCGCTGGAAACACCATATATTTT	CASTQGVAGNTIYF
TRBD2	TRBJ2-7	NA	TRBV5-1	TGCGCCAGCAGCTTGGGGCGGGGGGACCGATCCTACGAGCAGTACTTC	CASSLGRGDRSYEQYF
TRBD2	TRBJ2-1	NA	TRBV2	TGTGCCAGCAGGTGGGAGGGTACCTCCCAAGAGCAGTTCTTC	CASRWEGTSQEQFF
NA	TRBJ1-5	few	TRBV18	TGTGCCAGCTCGCGCGGGGGCAATCAGCCCCAGCATTTT	CASSRGGNQPQHF
NA	TRBJ1-2	NA	TRBV5-1	TGCGCCAGCAGCCCTGGGATGGGACCAGGGACTAACTATGGCTACACCTTC	CASSPGMGPGTNYGYTF
TRBD2	TRBJ2-7	NA	TRBV7-8	TGTGCCAGCAGCTTAACTAGCGGTAGCTCCTACGAGCAGTACTTC	CASSLTSGSSYEQYF
NA	TRBJ2-1	once	TRBV5-1	TGCGCCAGCAGCTCCGGCCTTATAAACAATGAGCAGTTCTTC	CASSSGLINNEQFF
TRBD2	TRBJ2-1	NA	TRBV7-3	TGTGCCAGCAGCGGTCCGGGACTAGCGGGAGTCTATGAGCAGTTCTTC	CASSGPGLAGVYEQFF
NA	TRBJ2-7	NA	TRBV4-3	TGCGCCAGCAGCCAAAGCGGGACATCGGCTAACTACGAGCAGTACTTC	CASSQSGTSANYEQYF
NA	TRBJ2-1	few	TRBV7-2	TGTGCCAGCAGCTTAGCAGGGAACAATGAGCAGTTCTTC	CASSLAGNNEQFF
NA	TRBJ1-1	NA	TRBV11-2	TGTGCCAGCATGATATATGTAAGGGCTGAAGCTTTCTTT	CASMIYVRAEAFF
NA	TRBJ2-3	NA	TRBV30	TGTGCCTGGAGTGAAGGACAGTCTACAGATACGCAGTATTTT	CAWSEGQSTDTQYF
NA	TRBJ1-5	NA	TRBV5-6	TGTGCCAGCAGCCCCATGGGGGGGCAGCCCCAGCATTTT	CASSPMGGQPQHF
TRBD2	TRBJ2-1	NA	TRBV10-1	TGCGCCAGCAGTGAATCGATTTCGGGAGGAGGTGGGGATGAGCAGTTCTTC	CASSESISGGGGDEQFF
TRBD1	TRBJ1-2	NA	TRBV18	TGTGCCAGCTCACCATCGACAAGTGGACAGGGGGGCTATGGCTACACCTTC	CASSPSTSGQGGYGYTF
TRBD2	TRBJ2-3	many	TRBV5-4	TGTGCCAGCAGCTTGGGCGGGACTAGCGGAGGGAGCACAGATACGCAGTATTTT	CASSLGGTSGGSTDTQYF
TRBD2	TRBJ2-7	few	TRBV5-1	TGCGCCAGCAGCTTGGGGACTAGCGTTGCCTACGAGCAGTACTTC	CASSLGTSVAYEQYF
NA	TRBJ2-5	NA	TRBV6-5	TGTGCCAGCAGTTCCTATTTGCTTAGGGAGACCCAGTACTTC	CASSSYLLRETQYF
NA	TRBJ2-5	NA	TRBV7-2	TGTGCCAGCAGCCGGCAAGAGACCCAGTACTTC	CASSRQETQYF
TRBD2	TRBJ2-7	NA	TRBV30	TGTGCCTGGAGTGGCAATATAGCGGGACCTCCCTACGAGCAGTACTTC	CAWSGNIAGPPYEQYF
NA	TRBJ1-1	few	TRBV27	TGTGCCAGCAGTTTAACATCTCTCGTGAACACTGAAGCTTTCTTT	CASSLTSLVNTEAFF
NA	TRBJ2-1	many	TRBV9	TGTGCCAGCAGCGCGGGGACACTCGGGAGCAATGAGCAGTTCTTC	CASSAGTLGSNEQFF
NA	TRBJ2-7	NA	TRBV11-3	TGTGCCAGCAGCATAGGGACTGTCTACGAGCAGTACTTC	CASSIGTVYEQYF
NA	TRBJ2-5	NA	TRBV29-1	TGCAGCGTTGAACTCTCCCCCGGCGAGACCCAGTACTTC	CSVELSPGETQYF
NA	TRBJ2-7	NA	TRBV7-2	TGTGCCAGCAGCCGAACCGGGACCTACGAGCAGTACTTC	CASSRTGTYEQYF
NA	TRBJ2-3	NA	TRBV7-2	TGTGCCAGCAGCTTAAGGGAAAAGGATACGCAGTATTTT	CASSLREKDTQYF
TRBD2	TRBJ2-1	NA	TRBV2	TGTGCCAGCAGGAGCGGGACTAGCGCCGGTTTAGGTGAGCAGTTCTTC	CASRSGTSAGLGEQFF
TRBD1	TRBJ2-1	once	TRBV11-2	TGTGCCAGCAGCCGCAGGACAGGGAAAATTAGTGAGCAGTTCTTC	CASSRRTGKISEQFF
NA	TRBJ1-2	NA	TRBV30	TGTGCCTGGAGTCCCCAGGCCGGGGGCTACACCTTC	CAWSPQAGGYTF
NA	TRBJ2-1	NA	TRBV5-3	TGTGCCAGAAGCTTAAATAGGGGGAGAAATGAGCAGTTCTTC	CARSLNRGRNEQFF
TRBD2	TRBJ2-3	NA	TRBV5-1	TGCGCCAGCAGTCACGCGGGAGGGCCGAAGGGCACAGATACGCAGTATTTT	CASSHAGGPKGTDTQYF
NA	TRBJ2-6	NA	TRBV5-4	TGTGCCAGCAGCTTGGATGGACTCCGTAAGGCCAACGTCCTGACTTTC	CASSLDGLRKANVLTF
NA	TRBJ2-4	NA	TRBV4-3	TGCGCCAGCAGCCAAGGGGGCAACAAAAACATTCAGTACTTC	CASSQGGNKNIQYF
NA	TRBJ2-3	many	TRBV5-1	TGCGCCAGCGGGGACGGGGCCACAGATACGCAGTATTTT	CASGDGATDTQYF
TRBD2	TRBJ2-7	NA	TRBV7-8	TGTGCCAGCAGCCAACCGAGGAACAGCAGCGGGAGAGGGTCCTACGAGCAGTACTTC	CASSQPRNSSGRGSYEQYF